These 18 T cell receptor beta chains came from one sample sequenced in a study of blood T cell repertoires in COVID-19. Profiled with immunoSEQ multiplex PCR; TCRdb holds only in-frame clones, not every one. The sample consists of about 440,000 clones, around 88% of them appearing once. Sequenced input: peripheral blood. These receptors all come from a woman in her forties or fifties with COVID-19, enrolled during active disease.

This chain uses TRBV30 with TRBJ2-7, with 7 bases aligning to TRBD1. Germline CDR1 and CDR2: GTSNPN and SVGIG (reference sequence). Unmatched junction bases numbered 0, after V lost 1 base and J lost 3 bases. The CDR3 covers 12 residues. CDR3 amino acids: CAWSGDSYEQYF. DNA for the CDR3: TGTGCCTGGAGTGGGGACAGCTACGAGCAGTACTTC.

The chain couples TRBV10-2 to TRBJ1-1; 10 positions match TRBD1. CDR1 and CDR2 from the germline V gene are WSHSY and SAAADI. V dropped 6 bases and J dropped 3; count of bases not matched to a gene: 1. The length of the CDR3 is 13 residues. CDR3 amino acids: CASRTGGHTEAFF. The CDR3, as DNA: TGCGCCAGCAGGACAGGGGGCCACACTGAAGCTTTCTTT.

This rearrangement joins TRBV5-1 to TRBJ1-2; TRBD1 is a possible D gene (6 bases). V was trimmed by 4 bases and J by 8 bases, leaving 21 bases between them. The CDR3 is 15 amino acids. The V gene's germline CDR1 is SGHRS and CDR2 YFSETQ. The CDR3 spells CASSPGGSVERGYTF. The CDR3 nucleotides are TGCGCCAGCAGCCCGGGGGGCAGCGTAGAAAGGGGCTACACCTTC. The full variable domain, its missing parts supplied by reference TRBV5-1 and TRBJ1-2, is KAGVTQTPRYLIKTRGQQVTLSCSPISGHRSVSWYQQTPGQGLQFLFEYFSETQRNKGNFPGRFSGRQFSNSRSEMNVSTLELGDSALYLCASSPGGSVERGYTFGSGTRLTVV.

This chain links TRBV7-3 with TRBJ2-3, with 7 nucleotides matching TRBD2. Germline trimming cut 5 bases from V and 1 base from J; bases unmatched to any gene: 9. This CDR3 spans 16 amino acids. Germline V gene sequence: CDR1 SGHTA, CDR2 FQGTGA. The CDR3 DNA is TGTGCCAGCAGCCCGAGACGTGGGGGGGGCACAGATACGCAGTATTTT. It translates to CASSPRRGGGTDTQYF.

The gene calls are TRBV7-8 and TRBJ1-2; D is unresolved. The CDR3 has 15 residues. Between the trimmed V and J ends, which lost 1 base and 4 bases, there was a span of 13 bases. The germline V gene encodes CDR1 SGHVS and CDR2 FQNEAQ. For the CDR3, the DNA is TGTGCCAGCAGCTTAGAGGGCCGGGAAGTCTATGGCTACACCTTC. Protein product: CASSLEGREVYGYTF.

The CDR3 nucleotides read TGTGCCAGCAGCCTCCGGTCAGCGGGGGGGTCTAATGAGCAGTTCTTC. Amino acids: CASSLRSAGGSNEQFF. V gene TRBV3-1 (or the pseudogene TRBV3-2) combines with J gene TRBJ2-1; 10 bases map to TRBD2. From germline, CDR1 is LGHDT and CDR2 YNNKEL (reference sequence). J was trimmed by 7 bases and V by 4 bases; bases with no gene match: 10. The CDR3 contains 16 residues.

In its sample, this clone was seen a few times. The chain recombines TRBV12-3 or TRBV12-4 with TRBJ1-5; the D is unclear. V was pared by 3 bases and J by 1 base, with 4 bases between. The CDR3 covers 13 residues. As DNA, the CDR3 is TGTGCCAGCAGTTTTCAGAGCAATCAGCCCCAGCATTTT. Its translation: CASSFQSNQPQHF.

CDR3 amino acids: CASSQVGDIGYEQYF. CDR3 bases: TGCGCCAGCAGCCAAGTAGGGGACATCGGCTACGAGCAGTACTTC. V and J are TRBV4-1 and TRBJ2-7; D is possibly TRBD1 (6 bases). The germline V gene has CDR1 MGHRA and CDR2 YSYEKL. This CDR3 is built from 15 residues. Trimming took off 1 base at V and 3 bases at J, with 13 bases between the two ends.

The rearrangement uses TRBV3-1 (or the pseudogene TRBV3-2) and TRBJ1-1; 7 nucleotides line up with TRBD1. Trimming removed 5 bases from V and 7 bases from J; junction bases left unmatched: 4. Germline CDR1 and CDR2: LGHDT and YNNKEL (reference sequence). The CDR3 has 12 residues. CDR3 nucleotides: TGTGCCAGCAGCTGGGGGACAGTTGAAGCTTTCTTT. Translation: CASSWGTVEAFF.

This rearrangement joins TRBV5-1 to TRBJ1-1; possible D gene TRBD1, 5 bases. Germline V gene lookup returns CDR1 SGHRS and CDR2 YFSETQ. The CDR3 is made up of 14 amino acids. V was trimmed by 6 bases and J by 3 bases, leaving 15 bases between them. This CDR3 is CASNLAGRDTEAFF. The CDR3 DNA sequence: TGCGCCAGCAATCTAGCGGGCAGGGACACTGAAGCTTTCTTT.

The chain carries TRBV4-1 and TRBJ2-4; 8 nucleotides align to TRBD1. Germline trimming cut 4 bases from V and 3 bases from J; bases unmatched to any gene: 5. The germline gives CDR1 MGHRA, CDR2 YSYEKL. The CDR3 length is 15 residues. CDR3: CASSPGTGGKNIQYF. The CDR3 region has the DNA TGCGCCAGCAGCCCCGGGACAGGAGGCAAAAACATTCAGTACTTC.

The rearrangement uses TRBV5-6 and TRBJ1-5; D uncertain. The germline V gene has CDR1 SGHDT and CDR2 YYEEEE. Trimming stripped 2 bases from V and 7 bases from J, with 19 bases between. CDR3 length: 16 residues. In nucleotides, the CDR3 is TGTGCCAGCAGCTTAAGGGTTGGGGAGGCCCTGCAGCCCCAGCATTTT. It specifies CASSLRVGEALQPQHF.

This clone was detected once. The chain carries TRBV30 and TRBJ1-2, with D tentatively TRBD1 (6 bases). Trimming stripped 3 bases from V and 4 bases from J, with 18 bases between. This CDR3 is 15 amino acids long. Germline V lookup: CDR1 GTSNPN, CDR2 SVGIG (reference sequence). CDR3 sequence: CAWSPPAGASYGYTF. Written as DNA, the CDR3 is TGTGCCTGGAGCCCCCCAGCGGGGGCGAGCTATGGCTACACCTTC.

The V gene is TRBV13, the J gene TRBJ1-1; D may be TRBD1 (6 bases). Germline lookup yields CDR1 PRHDT and CDR2 FYEKMQ (reference sequence). CDR3 length: 13 residues. Deletions cut 4 bases from V and 7 bases from J, with 13 bases between. In DNA, the CDR3 is TGTGCCAGCAGCTCACAGGGTAACGATGAAGCTTTCTTT. As protein: CASSSQGNDEAFF.

The J gene is TRBJ1-1, the V gene TRBV19; D may be TRBD1 (6 bases). Trimming removed 6 bases from V and 3 bases from J, with 8 bases in between. This CDR3 is built from 12 residues. CDR1 and CDR2 (germline): LNHDA, SQIVND (reference sequence). The CDR3 DNA reads TGTGCCAGTAGCGACAGGTACACTGAAGCTTTCTTT. Protein sequence: CASSDRYTEAFF.

This rearrangement joins TRBV20-1 to TRBJ2-7; TRBD1 matches at 9 bases. The CDR3 length is 14 residues. Germline V CDR1 and CDR2: DFQATT, SNEGSKA (reference sequence). J was trimmed by 5 bases and V by 3 bases; bases with no gene match: 8. CDR3 region: CSASIPGQGNEQYF. The CDR3 DNA sequence: TGCAGTGCTAGTATCCCGGGACAGGGCAACGAGCAGTACTTC.

This clone was recorded only once. The V gene is TRBV7-6, the J gene TRBJ2-2; D not resolved. This CDR3 comprises 16 residues. The germline CDR1 and CDR2 sequences are SGHVS and FNYEAQ. Trimming took 5 bases from V and 6 from J, leaving 19 bases between them. The CDR3 DNA reads TGTGCCAGCAGCCTAGGACGGCCAGGTGTATCCGGGGAGCTGTTTTTT. Protein sequence: CASSLGRPGVSGELFF. Supplemented by reference TRBV7-6 and TRBJ2-2, the full variable domain reads GAGVSQSPRYKVTKRGQDVALRCDPISGHVSLYWYRQALGQGPEFLTYFNYEAQQDKSGLPNDRFSAERPEGSISTLTIQRTEQRDSAMYRCASSLGRPGVSGELFFGEGSRLTVL.

V and J are TRBV19 and TRBJ1-5; perhaps TRBD1 as D (5 bases). This CDR3 has 13 amino acids. Trimming shortened V by 3 bases and J by 7 bases, and 10 bases separated the two germline ends. CDR1 LNHDA and CDR2 SQIVND come from the germline V gene (reference sequence). CDR3 sequence (DNA): TGTGCCAGTAGTATTTCAGGGAGGCAGCCCCAGCATTTT. Protein: CASSISGRQPQHF.